This is a list of T cell receptor beta chains from one sample in a study of vaccination and CD4 T cells after COVID-19. Antigen specificity for these receptors is unknown. TCRdb reprocessed the PCR reads via MiXCR and lists one record per CDR3 protein. The repertoire holds fewer than 10,000 distinct CDR3 sequences, with under 40% as singletons. Material: CD4+ T cells from blood, cultured in vitro. These receptors were collected from a human donor in good health. Both conserved end residues are part of each CDR3. The D gene is left open where the match is weak. A row's size may be missing; if present it is once, few, many or a size class.

D	size	V	J	DNA	CDR3
TRBD2	-	TRBV2	TRBJ2-1	TGTGCCAGCAGGCCACTAGCGGGAGGGGGCTCCTACAATGAGCAGTTCTTC	CASRPLAGGGSYNEQFF
-	-	TRBV5-4	TRBJ1-3	TGTGCCAGCAGCTTGGAGGGGGTCTTGGACACCATATATTTT	CASSLEGVLDTIYF
-	-	TRBV7-2	TRBJ1-1	TGTGCCAGCAGCTTACGAGGGTACGGCCAGGAAGCTTTCTTT	CASSLRGYGQEAFF
-	-	TRBV7-8	TRBJ2-3	TGTGCCAGCAGCTTAGGGCAGACAGATACGCAGTATTTT	CASSLGQTDTQYF
TRBD1	few	TRBV6-1	TRBJ1-2	TGTGCCAGCAGTCCCACGACAGGGGTATTCAGTGGCTACACCTTC	CASSPTTGVFSGYTF
TRBD1	-	TRBV9	TRBJ2-5	TGTGCCAGCAGCGTTGGGACAGGGGCCGACCAAGAGACCCAGTACTTC	CASSVGTGADQETQYF
TRBD1	-	TRBV7-2	TRBJ1-6	TGTGCCAATAGTTCCGGGACAGGGTCTAATTCACCCCTCCACTTT	CANSSGTGSNSPLHF
TRBD2	-	TRBV5-1	TRBJ2-5	TGCGCCAGCATCGAGGGACTAGCTCAAGAGACCCAGTACTTC	CASIEGLAQETQYF
TRBD1	-	TRBV6-1	TRBJ1-3	TGTGCCAGCAGAGAGACAGGGTCTCGGTCGGGAAACACCATATATTTT	CASRETGSRSGNTIYF
-	-	TRBV10-3	TRBJ1-6	TGTGCCATCAGGGGGGCCCGGGGCAGTTATAATTCACCCCTCCACTTT	CAIRGARGSYNSPLHF
-	-	TRBV6-1	TRBJ1-5	TGTGCCAGCAGTGGCGGGGGTTGGAGCAATCAGCCCCAGCATTTT	CASSGGGWSNQPQHF
TRBD2	few	TRBV2	TRBJ2-5	TGTGCCAGGGAGGCTAGCGGGGGACTTCAAGAGACCCAGTACTTC	CAREASGGLQETQYF
TRBD2	few	TRBV24-1	TRBJ2-3	TGTGCCACCTCCCCAGCGGGAGGGCCGAGGGATACGCAGTATTTT	CATSPAGGPRDTQYF
-	few	TRBV7-9	TRBJ2-3	TGTGCCAGCAGCTTCGAACTAGATAGTGCAGATACGCAGTATTTT	CASSFELDSADTQYF
TRBD1	once	TRBV4-1	TRBJ1-6	TGCGCCAGCAGCCAAGGGGTGAATTCAGGGGGAATTTGGAATTCACCCCTCCACTTT	CASSQGVNSGGIWNSPLHF
-	-	TRBV11-2	TRBJ1-2	TGTGCCAGCAGCTCCAGGGTTTCTTATAACTATGGCTACACCTTC	CASSSRVSYNYGYTF
TRBD2	large	TRBV27	TRBJ2-3	TGTGCCAGCAGTTTTATGCCGCTAGCGGGGATGGATACGCAGTATTTT	CASSFMPLAGMDTQYF
TRBD2	-	TRBV7-9	TRBJ2-1	TGTGCCAGCAGCCCCCTCACTAGCGGGGGCCACAATGAGCAGTTCTTC	CASSPLTSGGHNEQFF
-	-	TRBV11-3	TRBJ2-1	TGTGCCAGCAGCTTAGATCCGGCTGCTCGGGGTGGTGAGCAGTTCTTC	CASSLDPAARGGEQFF
-	-	TRBV12-5	TRBJ2-2	TGTGCTAGTGGTTTGGACATGTCCGGGGAGCTGTTTTTT	CASGLDMSGELFF
TRBD2	few	TRBV7-8	TRBJ2-7	TGTGCCAGCAGCTCCCTAGGGCTAGCGGAATACGAGCAGTACTTC	CASSSLGLAEYEQYF
-	medium-sized	TRBV6-2/TRBV6-3	TRBJ1-2	TGTGCCAGCAGTTACGGGCAGCCGAACTATGGCTACACCTTC	CASSYGQPNYGYTF
-	-	TRBV6-4	TRBJ1-5	TGTGCCAGCAGTGTAACAGCCAATCAGCCCCAGCATTTT	CASSVTANQPQHF
-	-	TRBV19	TRBJ2-3	TGTGCCAGTAGTATCTCTCGAAGCTCCACAGATACGCAGTATTTT	CASSISRSSTDTQYF